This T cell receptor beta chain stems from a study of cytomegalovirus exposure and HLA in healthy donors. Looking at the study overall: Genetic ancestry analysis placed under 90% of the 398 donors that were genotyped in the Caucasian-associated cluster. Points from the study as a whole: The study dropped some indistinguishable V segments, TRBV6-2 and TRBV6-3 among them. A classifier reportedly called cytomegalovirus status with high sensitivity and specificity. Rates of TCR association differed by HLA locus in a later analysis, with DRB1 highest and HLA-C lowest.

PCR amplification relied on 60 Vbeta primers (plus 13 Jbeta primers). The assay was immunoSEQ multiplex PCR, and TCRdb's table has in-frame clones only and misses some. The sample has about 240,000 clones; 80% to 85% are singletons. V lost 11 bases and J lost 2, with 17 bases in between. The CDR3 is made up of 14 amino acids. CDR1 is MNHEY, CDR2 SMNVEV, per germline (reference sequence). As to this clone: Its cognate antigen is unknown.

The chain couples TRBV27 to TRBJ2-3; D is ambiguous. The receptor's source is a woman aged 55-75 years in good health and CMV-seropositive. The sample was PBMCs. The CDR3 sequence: CASQSNLVTDTQYF. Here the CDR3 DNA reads TGTGCCTCACAGAGTAACCTCGTCACAGATACGCAGTATTTT.